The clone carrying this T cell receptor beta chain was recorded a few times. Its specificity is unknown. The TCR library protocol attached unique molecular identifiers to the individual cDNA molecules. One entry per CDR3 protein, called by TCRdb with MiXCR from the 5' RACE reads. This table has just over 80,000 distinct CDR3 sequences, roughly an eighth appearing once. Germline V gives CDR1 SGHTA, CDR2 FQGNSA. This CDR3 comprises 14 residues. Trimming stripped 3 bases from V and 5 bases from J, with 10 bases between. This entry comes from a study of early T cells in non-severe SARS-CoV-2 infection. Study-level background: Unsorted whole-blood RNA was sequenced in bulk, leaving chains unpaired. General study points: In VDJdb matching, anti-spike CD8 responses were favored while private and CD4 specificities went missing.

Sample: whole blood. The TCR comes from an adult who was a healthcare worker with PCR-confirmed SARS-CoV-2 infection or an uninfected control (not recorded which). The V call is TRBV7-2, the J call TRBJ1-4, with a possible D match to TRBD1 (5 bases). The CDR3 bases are TGTGCCAGCAGCTTGGGACCGGGGAATGAAAAACTGTTTTTT. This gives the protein CASSLGPGNEKLFF.